This TCR beta chain was found in a study of graft-versus-host responses after intestinal transplantation. Study as a whole: Recipients were given multivisceral, liver-intestinal, or isolated intestinal transplants. Every one of the recipients received anti-thymocyte globulin induction and afterwards took tacrolimus and steroids for approximately three years.

Turning to this clone: What it binds is not known.

Repertoires were generated with immunoSEQ multiplex PCR, while TCRdb's copy carries only in-frame clones and drops some. The sample carries about 96,000 clones, roughly 92% recorded once. CDR3 size: 15 residues. Germline loops: CDR1 SGHRS, CDR2 YFSETQ. The V end was cut by 4 bases, the J end by 0 bases, with 11 bases between. General study results and limits: Early post-transplant declines in HvG were associated with peak levels of circulating GvH clones. Recipient bone marrow held GvH clones, some seen earlier in ileum or blood.

The V gene is TRBV5-1, the J gene TRBJ2-1; no clear D gene. Here the sequenced sample was unstimulated CD4+ T cells sorted from spleen or lymph node cells, taken before intestinal transplant. The origin of this receptor is a human donor who received an intestinal transplant. The CDR3 sequence is CASSATASSYNEQFF. CDR3 nucleotide sequence: TGCGCCAGCAGCGCGACGGCTAGCTCCTACAATGAGCAGTTCTTC. The variable domain in full, with the rest retrieved from reference TRBV5-1 and TRBJ2-1, is KAGVTQTPRYLIKTRGQQVTLSCSPISGHRSVSWYQQTPGQGLQFLFEYFSETQRNKGNFPGRFSGRQFSNSRSEMNVSTLELGDSALYLCASSATASSYNEQFFGPGTRLTVL.